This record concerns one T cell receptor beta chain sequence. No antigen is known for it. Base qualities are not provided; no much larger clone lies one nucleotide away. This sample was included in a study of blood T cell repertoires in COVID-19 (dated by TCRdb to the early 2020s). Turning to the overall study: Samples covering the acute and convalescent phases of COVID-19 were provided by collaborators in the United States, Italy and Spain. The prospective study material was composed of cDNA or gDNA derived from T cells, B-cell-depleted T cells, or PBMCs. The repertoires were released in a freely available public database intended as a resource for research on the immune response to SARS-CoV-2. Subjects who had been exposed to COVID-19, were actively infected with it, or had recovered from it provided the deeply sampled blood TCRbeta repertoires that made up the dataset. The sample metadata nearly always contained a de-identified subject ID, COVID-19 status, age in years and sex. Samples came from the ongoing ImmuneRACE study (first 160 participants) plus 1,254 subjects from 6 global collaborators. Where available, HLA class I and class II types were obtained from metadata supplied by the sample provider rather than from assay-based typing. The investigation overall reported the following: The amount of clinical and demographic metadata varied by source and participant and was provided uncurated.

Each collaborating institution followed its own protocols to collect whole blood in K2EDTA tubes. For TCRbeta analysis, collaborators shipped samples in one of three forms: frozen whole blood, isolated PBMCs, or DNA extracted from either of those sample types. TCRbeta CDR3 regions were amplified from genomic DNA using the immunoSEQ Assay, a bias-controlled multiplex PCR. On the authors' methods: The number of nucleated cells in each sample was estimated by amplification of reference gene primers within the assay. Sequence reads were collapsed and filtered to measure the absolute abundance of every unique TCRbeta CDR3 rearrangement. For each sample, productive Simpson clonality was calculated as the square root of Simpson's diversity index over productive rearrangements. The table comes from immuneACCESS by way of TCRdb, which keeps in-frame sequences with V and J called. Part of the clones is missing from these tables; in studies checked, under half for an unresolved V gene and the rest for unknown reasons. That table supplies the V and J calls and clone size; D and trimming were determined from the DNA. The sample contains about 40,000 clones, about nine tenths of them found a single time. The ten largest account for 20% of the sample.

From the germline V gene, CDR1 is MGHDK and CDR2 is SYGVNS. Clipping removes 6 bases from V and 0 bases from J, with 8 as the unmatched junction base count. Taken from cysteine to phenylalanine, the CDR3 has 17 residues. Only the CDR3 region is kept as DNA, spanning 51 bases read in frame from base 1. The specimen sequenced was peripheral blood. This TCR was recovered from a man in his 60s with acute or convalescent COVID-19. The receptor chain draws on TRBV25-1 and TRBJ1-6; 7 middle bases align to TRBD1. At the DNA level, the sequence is TGTGCCAGCAGCGATTCAGGGGGGAGCTCCTATAATTCACCCCTCCACTTT. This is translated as CASSDSGGSSYNSPLHF.